These 27 T cell receptor beta chains originate from one sample sequenced in a study of blood T cell repertoires in COVID-19. Libraries were prepared by immunoSEQ multiplex PCR; TCRdb keeps only in-frame clonotypes and omits some of them. The repertoire has about 190,000 clones, about 85% of them found once; the top ten carry roughly 25%. What was sequenced was PBMCs or T cells enriched from blood (not recorded which). Source of these receptors: a woman aged 40 to 50 in a cohort exposed to, infected with or recovered from COVID-19 (not recorded which).

Points on this clone: One junction end disagrees with the germline gene, perhaps due to a read error. V and J are TRBV18 and TRBJ1-1; 7 bases match TRBD1. Looked up from germline, CDR1 is KGHSH and CDR2 is LQKENI. The CDR3 length is 15 residues. CDR3 nucleotide sequence: TGTGCCAGCTCGCCACAGACAGGGTTCGGCACTGAAGCTTTCTTT. Its translation: CASSPQTGFGTEAFF.

The chain combines TRBV7-9 with TRBJ1-3; 7 bases agree with TRBD1. The CDR3 consists of 17 residues. Trimming cost V 5 bases and J 3 bases; bases outside gene matches: 13. The V gene's germline CDR1 is SEHNR and CDR2 FQNEAQ (reference sequence). CDR3 coding DNA: TGTGCCAGCAGCCCGACAGGGCCAGCCCCCTTTGGAAACACCATATATTTT. Its protein product is CASSPTGPAPFGNTIYF.

The V call is TRBV19, the J call TRBJ1-2; D uncertain. CDR1 is LNHDA and CDR2 is SQIVND in the germline V gene (reference sequence). The CDR3 sequence is 11 residues long. Trimming cost V 6 bases and J 4 bases, with 6 bases left between them. This CDR3 is CASRASYGYTF. DNA for the CDR3: TGTGCCAGTAGAGCTAGCTATGGCTACACCTTC.

This chain connects TRBV30 to TRBJ2-7; 11 bases map to TRBD2. Unmatched junction bases numbered 0, after V lost 0 bases and J lost 5 bases. The CDR3 is 13 amino acids. The germline V gene has CDR1 GTSNPN and CDR2 SVGIG (reference sequence). In DNA, the CDR3 is TGTGCCTGGAGTGTTAGCGGGAGGGACGAGCAGTACTTC. Translated, it gives CAWSVSGRDEQYF.

The chain carries TRBV12-3 or TRBV12-4 and TRBJ2-7; possibly TRBD2 for D (6 bases). The CDR3 covers 12 residues. V was shortened by 6 bases and J by 3 bases, with 9 bases between the two germline ends. The DNA of the CDR3 is TGTGCCAGCAGCAGGGACTTCTACGAGCAGTACTTC. It specifies CASSRDFYEQYF.

This clone was seen once. V gene TRBV4-1 combines with J gene TRBJ2-2; 7 bases agree with TRBD2. CDR3 length equals 15 residues. V lost 4 bases to trimming and J lost 2 bases; unmatched junction nucleotides: 4. Germline CDR1 is MGHRA and CDR2 is YSYEKL. CDR3 loop: CASSPSGVNTGELFF. DNA of the CDR3: TGCGCCAGCAGCCCCAGCGGGGTCAACACCGGGGAGCTGTTTTTT.

The gene calls are TRBV5-5 and TRBJ1-1; 10 nucleotides match TRBD1. This CDR3 contains 15 residues. V dropped 4 bases and J dropped 4; count of bases not matched to a gene: 7. Germline CDR1 SGHKS, CDR2 YYEKEE (reference sequence). CDR3: CASSPWTGGSTEAFF. CDR3 sequence (DNA): TGTGCCAGCAGCCCCTGGACAGGGGGAAGCACTGAAGCTTTCTTT.

The chain joins TRBV5-1 to TRBJ2-7; TRBD2 matches 7 bases. This CDR3 has 15 amino acids. Germline V gene sequence: CDR1 SGHRS, CDR2 YFSETQ. With 5 bases clipped from V and 1 base from J, the junction kept 9 bases outside the gene matches. Here the CDR3 DNA reads TGCGCCAGCAGTTGGGAGGGGAGAGGTTCCTACGAGCAGTACTTC. The encoded protein is CASSWEGRGSYEQYF.

This clone was detected a few times. The rearrangement uses TRBV5-4 and TRBJ2-5, with 10 bases lining up with TRBD1. Germline V gene data show CDR1 as SGHNT and CDR2 as YYREEE (reference sequence). J gave up 3 bases and V 5 bases, and 13 bases lay outside the gene matches. The CDR3 has 17 amino acids. CDR3 amino acids: CASSWMGQGSFEETQYF. The CDR3 coding sequence is TGTGCCAGCAGTTGGATGGGACAGGGGTCTTTCGAAGAGACCCAGTACTTC.

V is TRBV29-1 and J is TRBJ2-7; TRBD2 matches 7 bases. This CDR3 is 13 amino acids long. Losses at the gene ends were 4 bases for V and 3 bases for J; bases not matched to a gene: 6. Germline V gene data show CDR1 as SQVTM and CDR2 as ANQGSEA. The CDR3 coding sequence is TGCAGCGTTGGGGGGGGAGAAGTCTACGAGCAGTACTTC. Residues: CSVGGGEVYEQYF.

V gene TRBV7-9 combines with J gene TRBJ2-7, with TRBD2 matching 10 bases. The germline CDR1 and CDR2 sequences are SEHNR and FQNEAQ (reference sequence). The CDR3 is 15 residues long. V shed 2 bases, J shed 6 bases, and the junction held 7 bases outside the gene matches. CDR3 DNA sequence: TGTGCCAGCAGCTTAACGGCTAGCGGGAGACTCGAGCAGTACTTC. Translating gives CASSLTASGRLEQYF.

The rearrangement joins TRBV15 to TRBJ1-3; D is unresolved. This CDR3 contains 13 residues. The ends were cut back, 8 bases at V and 4 bases at J, with 12 bases in the middle. The V gene's germline CDR1 is LNHNV and CDR2 YYDKDF (reference sequence). The CDR3 DNA reads as TGTGCCACCCTACTGCTACCCGGAAACACCATATATTTT. Amino acids: CATLLLPGNTIYF.

The rearrangement joins TRBV11-2 to TRBJ1-1; D is ambiguous. CDR1 SGHAT and CDR2 FQNNGV come from the germline V gene. This CDR3 comprises 15 residues. Trimming shortened V by 4 bases and J by 2 bases, and 14 bases separated the two germline ends. The CDR3 reads CASSSPGGVNTEAFF. Written as DNA, the CDR3 is TGTGCCAGCAGCTCCCCCGGCGGGGTAAACACTGAAGCTTTCTTT.

V gene TRBV9 combines with J gene TRBJ1-1; 8 bases map to TRBD1. The CDR3 is 17 residues long. V dropped 0 bases and J dropped 0; count of bases not matched to a gene: 7. In germline, CDR1 is SGDLS, CDR2 YYNGEE. The DNA for the CDR3 is TGTGCCAGCAGCGTAGGACCAGGGGGCGAGATGAACACTGAAGCTTTCTTT. This encodes CASSVGPGGEMNTEAFF.

This clone turned up a few times. The CDR3 DNA reads as TGCAGCGCTGGGGCAGGCAACCTGAACACTGAAGCTTTCTTT. Translated: CSAGAGNLNTEAFF. V and J are TRBV29-1 and TRBJ1-1; D is possibly TRBD1 (5 bases). The germline V and J ends were trimmed by 7 bases and 0 bases, with 15 bases remaining between them. CDR1 and CDR2 (germline): SQVTM, ANQGSEA. CDR3 length: 14 amino acids.

Only a few counts were recorded for this clone. V usage is TRBV5-1 and J usage is TRBJ2-7, with 9 bases fitting TRBD2. This CDR3 is 16 amino acids long. The V gene's germline CDR1 is SGHRS and CDR2 YFSETQ. The V gene end was trimmed by 0 bases and the J gene end by 4 bases; junction bases not matched to a gene: 8. The CDR3 DNA reads TGCGCCAGCAGCTTGGGATCGCGGGAGGGCCCGTACGAGCAGTACTTC. Translation gives CASSLGSREGPYEQYF.

This rearrangement joins TRBV15 to TRBJ1-2, with 9 positions matching TRBD1. V trimming: 1 base; J trimming: 6 bases; junction bases outside the gene matches: 12. The CDR3 length is 17 residues. The germline V gene has CDR1 LNHNV and CDR2 YYDKDF (reference sequence). The CDR3 region is CATSRAHRDRVYHGYTF. The CDR3 DNA follows: TGTGCCACCAGCAGAGCCCACCGGGACAGGGTTTATCATGGCTACACCTTC.

V gene TRBV10-2 combines with J gene TRBJ2-3, with D perhaps TRBD1 (6 bases). Trimming shortened V by 7 bases and J by 4 bases, and 6 bases separated the two germline ends. Germline V gene sequence: CDR1 WSHSY, CDR2 SAAADI. The CDR3 length is 11 residues. CDR3 in DNA: TGCGCCAGCAACAGGGCAGATACGCAGTATTTT. Protein: CASNRADTQYF.

This chain uses TRBV24-1 with TRBJ2-5, with TRBD2 as a possible D gene (5 bases). Trimming removed 5 bases at V and 2 bases at J, with 11 bases between. Germline loops: CDR1 KGHDR, CDR2 SFDVKD. The CDR3 loop spans 14 amino acids. The DNA for the CDR3 is TGTGCCACCAGTGCCGAACGGGGTCAAGAGACCCAGTACTTC. Its translation: CATSAERGQETQYF.

This clone has just one count. The chain combines TRBV19 with TRBJ2-2, with a weak D call TRBD1 (6 bases). In germline, CDR1 is LNHDA, CDR2 SQIVND (reference sequence). The CDR3 runs 14 residues. V was trimmed by 3 bases and J by 6 bases, leaving 11 bases between them. The CDR3 DNA follows: TGTGCCAGTAGTATCGGACAGCTCCCCGGGGAGCTGTTTTTT. Its translation is CASSIGQLPGELFF.

The V call is TRBV12-5, the J call TRBJ2-1; D is possibly TRBD2 (6 bases). The CDR3 totals 14 residues. V was pared by 5 bases and J by 4 bases, with 12 bases between. Germline loops: CDR1 LGHNT, CDR2 FRNRAP. The CDR3 coding sequence is TGTGCTAGTGGTCGGGGGACCCTGTACAATGAGCAGTTCTTC. Its translation is CASGRGTLYNEQFF.

This chain joins TRBV19 and TRBJ1-2; possible D gene TRBD1, 6 bases. Germline V CDR1 and CDR2: LNHDA, SQIVND (reference sequence). This CDR3 is built from 15 residues. The V and J ends lost 5 bases and 6 bases respectively, with 19 bases between them. The CDR3 region has the DNA TGTGCCAGTAGTGCGACTACAGGGCATGGGCATGGCTACACCTTC. It is translated as CASSATTGHGHGYTF.

CDR3 nucleotide sequence: TGTGCCAGCAGCTACCCTACTAGCGGGGACTACAATGAGCAGTTCTTC. This gives the protein CASSYPTSGDYNEQFF. The rearrangement links TRBV11-2 to TRBJ2-1, with TRBD2 matching over 10 bases. Germline values: CDR1 SGHAT, CDR2 FQNNGV. The V segment lost 4 bases and the J segment 3 bases; nucleotides outside the gene matches: 6. The CDR3 length is 16 residues.

This chain links TRBV24-1 with TRBJ2-2, with D maybe TRBD1 (6 bases). The CDR3 has 14 amino acids. V was clipped by 11 bases and J by 2 bases, with 14 bases between them. Per the germline V gene, CDR1 is KGHDR and CDR2 is SFDVKD. The CDR3, as DNA: TGTGCCATAGCCGACAGGCAAAACACCGGGGAGCTGTTTTTT. Its protein is CAIADRQNTGELFF.

V gene TRBV13 combines with J gene TRBJ2-7, with 11 bases identical to TRBD2. The V segment lost 4 bases and the J segment 2 bases; nucleotides outside the gene matches: 1. The CDR3 length is 14 residues. From germline, CDR1 is PRHDT and CDR2 FYEKMQ (reference sequence). The CDR3 spells CASSYSGGAYEQYF. CDR3 bases: TGTGCCAGCAGCTATAGCGGGGGGGCCTACGAGCAGTACTTC.

The gene calls are TRBV18 and TRBJ2-7; D is possibly TRBD2 (6 bases). V lost 3 bases, J lost 5 bases, and 8 bases lay in between. The CDR3 is 12 amino acids. In germline, CDR1 is KGHSH, CDR2 LQKENI. In nucleotides, the CDR3 is TGTGCCAGCTCACCGAGCGGGCACGAGCAGTACTTC. Translating it yields CASSPSGHEQYF. Full variable domain (remainder filled in from reference TRBV18 and TRBJ2-7): NAGVMQNPRHLVRRRGQEARLRCSPMKGHSHVYWYRQLPEEGLKFMVYLQKENIIDESGMPKERFSAEFPKEGPSILRIQQVVRGDSAAYFCASSPSGHEQYFGPGTRLTVT.

V gene TRBV19 combines with J gene TRBJ1-5, with TRBD1 matching over 7 bases. Unmatched junction bases numbered 7, after V lost 3 bases and J lost 5 bases. Germline CDR1 reads LNHDA; CDR2 reads SQIVND (reference sequence). This CDR3 has 15 amino acids. Written as DNA, the CDR3 is TGTGCCAGTAGTATCATCCGGGACAGATATCAGCCCCAGCATTTT. Translation gives CASSIIRDRYQPQHF.